This TCR beta chain was observed in a study of early T cells in non-severe SARS-CoV-2 infection. MiXCR was run by TCRdb on the 5' RACE reads, yielding one entry per CDR3 protein. The sample records 60,000 or so distinct CDR3 sequences, approximately 10% being singletons. Germline V gene lookup returns CDR1 LNHDA and CDR2 SQIVND (reference sequence). Trimming pared 9 bases from V and 3 bases from J, leaving 12 bases between. The CDR3 contains 13 residues. The sample consisted of whole blood, taken at baseline. This clonotype originated in an adult who was a healthcare worker with PCR-confirmed SARS-CoV-2 infection or an uninfected control (not recorded which). The chain recombines TRBV19 with TRBJ2-1, with D possibly TRBD1 on 6 matching bases. The CDR3 region has the DNA TGTGCCAGCGAAGACAGGTTCTACAATGAGCAGTTCTTC. Its protein product is CASEDRFYNEQFF.